A single sample gave rise to the 2 T cell receptor beta chains below, sequenced in a study of OX40 agonist ivuxolimab in advanced cancers. The data were produced by immunoSEQ multiplex PCR, yet TCRdb's version contains in-frame clones alone and is incomplete. The profile shows about 83,000 clones, around 84% of them singletons. Sequenced material: CD4+ or CD8+ T cells sorted from blood, taken in a trial of the OX40 agonist ivuxolimab. The receptor set was obtained from an adult with an advanced solid tumor such as melanoma, head and neck, liver or kidney cancer.

The V and J genes are TRBV11-2 and TRBJ1-4, with D maybe TRBD1 (6 bases). This CDR3 spans 14 amino acids. Trimming cost V 6 bases and J 8 bases, with 16 bases left between them. The germline V gene encodes CDR1 SGHAT and CDR2 FQNNGV. Here the CDR3 reads CASSFRGVEEKLFF. DNA for the CDR3: TGTGCCAGCAGTTTCAGGGGAGTAGAGGAAAAACTGTTTTTT.

J is TRBJ1-5 and V is TRBV2; 8 bases map to TRBD1. This CDR3 comprises 11 residues. After removal of 6 bases from V and 12 bases from J, the junction contained 4 bases not matched to a gene. Germline V gene data show CDR1 as SNHLY and CDR2 as FYNNEI. The CDR3 spells CASRNTGGQHF. In DNA form, the CDR3 reads TGTGCCAGCAGAAACACAGGGGGCCAGCATTTT.